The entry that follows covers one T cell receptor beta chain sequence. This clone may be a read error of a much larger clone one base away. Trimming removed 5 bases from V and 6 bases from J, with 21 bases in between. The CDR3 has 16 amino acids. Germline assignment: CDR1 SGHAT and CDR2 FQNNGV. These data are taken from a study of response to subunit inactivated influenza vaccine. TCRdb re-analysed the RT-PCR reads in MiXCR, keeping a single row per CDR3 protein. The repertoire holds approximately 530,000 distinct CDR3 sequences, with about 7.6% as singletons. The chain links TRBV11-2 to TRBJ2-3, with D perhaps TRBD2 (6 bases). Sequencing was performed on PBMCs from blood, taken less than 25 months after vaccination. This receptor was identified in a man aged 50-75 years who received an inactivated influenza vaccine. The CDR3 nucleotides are TGTGCCAGCAGCCCCGGGACTTACCTGTTTGGCGATACGCAGTATTTT. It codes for CASSPGTYLFGDTQYF.